Below, 23 T cell receptor beta chains from the same sample are listed, as sequenced in a study of shared clonotypes between healthy human individuals (dated by TCRdb to 2019 to 2021). The library was built by means of the immunoSEQ multiplex PCR assay. TCRdb provides this immuneACCESS table in a form limited to in-frame rearrangements. Some clones are lacking; in checked studies, under half of them reflect an unresolved V gene, and why the rest are absent is not known. Present in this sample are over a million clones, about 75% of which were seen just once. Around 1.4% of the sample comes from the top ten. The material sequenced was memory CD4+ T cells sorted from blood. Interpreted using the paper, the cell subset or site label stands for: CD45RA-negative fraction. Receptors were obtained from a man between 18 and 29 years old in good health.

V gene TRBV2 combines with J gene TRBJ2-2; 15 positions match TRBD2. CDR3 length: 16 residues. With V trimmed by 6 bases and J by 7 bases, 6 bases remained unmatched. Germline assignment: CDR1 SNHLY and CDR2 FYNNEI. CDR3 DNA sequence: TGTGCCAGCAGAAAGGGACTAGCGGGAGGAGGCGGGGAGCTGTTTTTT. Translated, it gives CASRKGLAGGGGELFF.

This rearrangement joins TRBV2 to TRBJ2-7; D ambiguous. V shed 1 base and J shed 7 bases, with 14 bases lying between them. The CDR3 is 14 amino acids. The V gene's germline CDR1 is SNHLY and CDR2 FYNNEI. The CDR3 reads CASSEGVVLGEQYF. CDR3 nucleotide sequence: TGTGCCAGCAGTGAAGGGGTGGTTCTGGGGGAGCAGTACTTC.

CDR3 protein: CASSLGGKGDTEAFF. CDR3 coding DNA: TGTGCCAGCAGTTTAGGGGGGAAAGGGGACACTGAAGCTTTCTTT. The chain recombines TRBV28 with TRBJ1-1, with D maybe TRBD1 (5 bases). The CDR3 consists of 15 residues. V was pared by 2 bases and J by 3 bases, with 13 bases between. Looked up from germline, CDR1 is MDHEN and CDR2 is SYDVKM.

This rearrangement joins TRBV28 to TRBJ2-3; tentatively, D is TRBD1 (5 bases). In germline, CDR1 is MDHEN, CDR2 SYDVKM. The V gene lost 5 bases and the J gene lost 5 bases, with 20 bases spanning the gap. The CDR3 covers 16 residues. CDR3 in amino acids: CASSDDLLLQGDTQYF. CDR3 DNA: TGTGCCAGCAGTGATGACCTTCTACTCCAGGGAGATACGCAGTATTTT.

The genes are TRBV27 and TRBJ1-2; 7 bases are a match to TRBD1. V was clipped by 5 bases and J by 8 bases; unmatched bases: 5. The CDR3 is made up of 12 amino acids. Germline lookup yields CDR1 MNHEY and CDR2 SMNVEV (reference sequence). The CDR3 spells CASSKDRAGYTF. The CDR3 nucleotides are TGTGCCAGCAGTAAAGACAGGGCGGGCTACACCTTC.

This sequence joins TRBV6-6 and TRBJ2-2; D is possibly TRBD1 (5 bases). Per the germline V gene, CDR1 is MNHNY and CDR2 is SVGAGI (reference sequence). The CDR3 loop spans 15 amino acids. V lost 11 bases and J 0 bases, leaving 16 bases between the germline ends. The DNA for the CDR3 is TGTGCCGTTCGAGAAAGGACAACGAACACCGGGGAGCTGTTTTTT. This sequence encodes CAVRERTTNTGELFF.

This chain uses TRBV7-2 with TRBJ2-1; D remains ambiguous. This CDR3 comprises 13 residues. CDR1 is SGHTA, CDR2 FQGNSA, per germline. Trimming took 2 bases from V and 12 from J, leaving 14 bases between them. CDR3 coding DNA: TGTGCCAGCAGCTTACTCCCGCTTCATGGGCAGTTCTTC. As protein: CASSLLPLHGQFF. The complete variable domain, with remaining parts taken from reference TRBV7-2 and TRBJ2-1, reads GAGVSQSPSNKVTEKGKDVELRCDPISGHTALYWYRQSLGQGLEFLIYFQGNSAPDKSGLPSDRFSAERTGGSVSTLTIQRTQQEDSAVYLCASSLLPLHGQFFGPGTRLTVL.

The J gene is TRBJ1-6, the V gene TRBV7-8; no clear D. This CDR3 contains 21 residues. V was shortened by 2 bases and J by 4 bases, with 27 bases between the two germline ends. Germline lookup yields CDR1 SGHVS and CDR2 FQNEAQ. This chain's CDR3 is CASSLQLGHRTDLLYNSPLHF. Here the CDR3 DNA reads TGTGCCAGCAGCTTACAGCTCGGGCACAGAACCGATCTTCTTTATAATTCACCCCTCCACTTT.

This chain links TRBV27 with TRBJ1-2; possible D gene TRBD1, 5 bases. V was cut by 7 bases and J by 4 bases, with 13 bases left in between. Germline values: CDR1 MNHEY, CDR2 SMNVEV (reference sequence). There are 13 residues in the CDR3. For the CDR3, the DNA is TGTGCCAGCAAGAACTTCGGGGGCTATGGCTACACCTTC. Residues: CASKNFGGYGYTF.

The J gene is TRBJ2-7, the V gene TRBV7-9; 10 bases map to TRBD2. This CDR3 has 16 amino acids. The V gene end was trimmed by 8 bases and the J gene end by 4 bases; junction bases not matched to a gene: 14. CDR1 and CDR2 (germline): SEHNR, FQNEAQ (reference sequence). The CDR3 is CASSPPRASGRYEQYF. CDR3 in DNA: TGTGCCAGCTCACCTCCAAGAGCTAGCGGGAGATACGAGCAGTACTTC.

The chain has TRBV6-1 and TRBJ1-2; D is unresolved. V was trimmed by 3 bases and J by 7 bases, leaving 15 bases between them. CDR3 length: 14 residues. The germline gives CDR1 MNHNS, CDR2 SASEGT. CDR3 residues: CASSEARRYGGYTF. CDR3 nucleotides: TGTGCCAGCAGTGAGGCCCGGAGGTACGGTGGCTACACCTTC.

The V call is TRBV5-4, the J call TRBJ1-2, with 7 bases identical to TRBD1. The J segment lost 2 bases and the V segment lost 3 bases, leaving 10 bases of the junction unmatched. CDR3 length: 16 residues. CDR1 and CDR2 from the germline V gene are SGHNT and YYREEE (reference sequence). This CDR3 reads CASSSDPGRGNYGYTF. For the CDR3, the DNA is TGTGCCAGCAGCTCGGACCCGGGCAGGGGGAACTATGGCTACACCTTC.

J is TRBJ2-3 and V is TRBV5-1; 9 bases line up with TRBD1. Unmatched junction bases numbered 7, after V lost 4 bases and J lost 1 base. The CDR3 is 16 residues long. Germline values: CDR1 SGHRS, CDR2 YFSETQ. This CDR3 reads CASSPGWDRGTDTQYF. DNA for the CDR3: TGCGCCAGCAGCCCGGGGTGGGACAGGGGCACAGATACGCAGTATTTT.

This clone occurred a few times. The chain links TRBV6-5 to TRBJ1-1; perhaps TRBD1 as D (6 bases). The germline CDR1 and CDR2 sequences are MNHEY and SVGAGI. The CDR3 has 14 amino acids. Here the CDR3 DNA reads TGTGTAACGGGCAGGGGTCGACTGAACACTGAAGCTTTCTTT. Protein product: CVTGRGRLNTEAFF.

The chain's CDR3 is CASSDRTASYEQYF. The CDR3 DNA follows: TGTGCCAGTAGTGATAGGACAGCCTCCTACGAGCAGTACTTC. V gene TRBV19 combines with J gene TRBJ2-7; D is possibly TRBD1 (6 bases). CDR1 is LNHDA and CDR2 is SQIVND in the germline V gene (reference sequence). CDR3 length equals 14 residues. The V and J ends lost 5 bases and 0 bases respectively, with 11 bases between them.

This clone has just a few counts. This rearrangement joins TRBV7-9 to TRBJ1-6, with 7 nucleotides matching TRBD1. The germline gives CDR1 SEHNR, CDR2 FQNEAQ (reference sequence). The V and J ends lost 5 bases and 2 bases, in that order; junction bases with no gene match: 3. The CDR3 sequence is 15 residues long. The CDR3 bases are TGTGCCAGCAGCCCGGGACAGACCTATAATTCACCCCTCCACTTT. As protein: CASSPGQTYNSPLHF. The variable domain in full, completed from reference TRBV7-9 and TRBJ1-6, reads DTGVSQNPRHKITKRGQNVTFRCDPISEHNRLYWYRQTLGQGPEFLTYFQNEAQLEKSRLLSDRFSAERPKGSFSTLEIQRTEQGDSAMYLCASSPGQTYNSPLHFGNGTRLTVT.

The V and J genes are TRBV9 and TRBJ2-3, with a possible D match to TRBD2 (6 bases). V was trimmed by 3 bases and J by 4 bases, leaving 15 bases between them. CDR1 SGDLS and CDR2 YYNGEE come from the germline V gene. The CDR3 loop spans 15 amino acids. The CDR3 nucleotides are TGTGCCAGCAGCGCTGGGGCGGGGAGCGCAGATACGCAGTATTTT. This codes for CASSAGAGSADTQYF.

This clone was seen just once. This chain uses TRBV6-5 with TRBJ2-2; TRBD2 aligns across 7 bases. Germline CDR1 MNHEY, CDR2 SVGAGI. V dropped 2 bases and J dropped 3; count of bases not matched to a gene: 6. This CDR3 has 16 amino acids. CDR3 sequence reads: CASSYRPSGHTGELFF. The CDR3 DNA sequence: TGTGCCAGCAGTTACAGGCCTAGCGGACACACCGGGGAGCTGTTTTTT.

The chain has TRBV28 and TRBJ2-7, with D possibly TRBD1 on 7 matching bases. V was shortened by 11 bases and J by 7 bases, with 15 bases between the two germline ends. CDR3 length: 11 amino acids. Germline CDR1 is MDHEN and CDR2 is SYDVKM. CDR3 DNA: TGTGCCTCATCCAGGGGGAGGGAGCAGTACTTC. It yields the protein CASSRGREQYF. The entire variable domain, with the rest obtained from reference TRBV28 and TRBJ2-7, is as follows: DVKVTQSSRYLVKRTGEKVFLECVQDMDHENMFWYRQDPGLGLRLIYFSYDVKMKEKGDIPEGYSVSREKKERFSLILESASTNQTSMYLCASSRGREQYFGPGTRLTVT.

This clone was detected only once. The rearrangement joins TRBV2 to TRBJ1-2; 8 nucleotides line up with TRBD1. V shed 6 bases and J 8 bases; nucleotides not matched to a gene: 8. Germline V gene data show CDR1 as SNHLY and CDR2 as FYNNEI. The CDR3 runs 13 residues. CDR3 nucleotide sequence: TGTGCCAGCAGCGTTGACAGGGGTGGAGGCTACACCTTC. Translating gives CASSVDRGGGYTF. The full variable domain, rest sourced from reference TRBV2 and TRBJ1-2, is EPEVTQTPSHQVTQMGQEVILRCVPISNHLYFYWYRQILGQKVEFLVSFYNNEISEKSEIFDDQFSVERPDGSNFTLKIRSTKLEDSAMYFCASSVDRGGGYTFGSGTRLTVV.

This chain connects TRBV11-1 to TRBJ1-2, with D maybe TRBD1 (6 bases). The ends were cut back, 5 bases at V and 2 bases at J, with 9 bases in the middle. This CDR3 contains 13 residues. Germline lookup yields CDR1 SGHAT and CDR2 FQDESV (reference sequence). Here the CDR3 reads CASSLRGNYGYTF. In nucleotides, the CDR3 is TGTGCCAGCAGCCTTAGGGGGAACTATGGCTACACCTTC.

The chain is built from TRBV18 and TRBJ2-3; D may be TRBD1 (5 bases). The V end lost 2 bases, the J end lost 4 bases, and 13 bases lay between the germline ends. The length of the CDR3 is 15 residues. Per the germline V gene, CDR1 is KGHSH and CDR2 is LQKENI. CDR3 amino acids: CASSPTAGKADTQYF. CDR3 bases: TGTGCCAGCTCACCAACCGCAGGGAAAGCAGATACGCAGTATTTT.

The CDR3 DNA is TGTGCCAGTAGTGGGGACAGGGCTTTTAGCTACACCTTC. This sequence encodes CASSGDRAFSYTF. This chain connects TRBV19 to TRBJ1-2; 9 positions agree with TRBD1. Trimming took 5 bases from V and 9 from J; bases not matched to a gene: 7. Germline-derived CDR1 and CDR2 are LNHDA and SQIVND (reference sequence). CDR3 length: 13 amino acids.